A selection of T cell receptor beta chains follows, all from one sample in a study of memory CD4+ T cells and cytomegalovirus serostatus. Assay used: immunoSEQ multiplex PCR; TCRdb lists only in-frame clones, some missing. The data hold more than 35,000 clones, with 78% observed a single time. Specimen: memory CD4+ T cells from blood. The receptors were sampled from an adult in good health and CMV-seronegative. Each CDR3 is given with its conserved first and last residue. The D gene is left open where the match is weak. Expanded clones are given a class, and other clones once, few, many or no size at all.

>TRBD1|TRBJ2-1|medium-sized|TRBV29-1
CSVGPPWDRDYNEQFF
TGCAGCGTTGGGCCCCCTTGGGACAGGGATTACAATGAGCAGTTCTTC
>NA|TRBJ1-2|NA|TRBV14
CASSPDTRYGYTF
TGTGCCAGCAGTCCGGACACGAGATATGGCTACACCTTC
>NA|TRBJ2-5|few|TRBV30
CAWSAGFGETQYF
TGTGCCTGGAGTGCGGGATTCGGGGAGACCCAGTACTTC
>NA|TRBJ1-3|NA|TRBV6-1
CASSENTVSGNTIYF
TGTGCCAGCAGTGAAAACACGGTCTCTGGAAACACCATATATTTT
>NA|TRBJ1-5|NA|TRBV6-1
CASSEARTFSNQPQHF
TGTGCCAGCAGTGAAGCCCGGACTTTTAGCAATCAGCCCCAGCATTTT
>NA|TRBJ1-2|once|TRBV19
CASQGFGYTF
TGTGCCAGCCAAGGTTTTGGCTACACCTTC
>NA|TRBJ2-2|NA|TRBV11-3
CASSTSTQGTGTGELFF
TGTGCCAGCAGCACCTCTACCCAGGGAACCGGAACCGGGGAGCTGTTTTTT
>TRBD1|TRBJ2-7|few|TRBV15
CATSRPGQGAEEQYF
TGTGCCACCAGCAGACCGGGACAGGGGGCGGAAGAGCAGTACTTC
>TRBD1|TRBJ1-6|NA|TRBV4-1
CASSQEPQGGPNNSPLHF
TGCGCCAGCAGCCAAGAACCCCAGGGGGGCCCTAATAATTCACCCCTCCACTTT
>TRBD1|TRBJ1-2|few|TRBV5-6
CASSHQGQPYGYTF
TGTGCCAGCAGTCATCAGGGACAGCCCTATGGCTACACCTTC
>NA|TRBJ1-1|NA|TRBV2
CASSDNRANTEAFF
TGTGCCAGCAGTGACAACAGGGCGAACACTGAAGCTTTCTTT
>NA|TRBJ1-1|medium-sized|TRBV5-4
CASSLTDEAFF
TGTGCCAGCAGCTTAACAGATGAAGCTTTCTTT
>NA|TRBJ1-2|NA|TRBV6-5
CASSRSQGNYGYTF
TGTGCCAGCAGCCGGTCTCAGGGCAACTATGGCTACACCTTC
>NA|TRBJ2-2|NA|TRBV2
CASIRDSRPGELFF
TGTGCCAGCATTCGGGACTCTCGACCCGGGGAGCTGTTTTTT
>TRBD2|TRBJ2-7|NA|TRBV7-8
CASSLESGGPAYEQYF
TGTGCCAGCAGCTTAGAAAGCGGGGGGCCGGCCTACGAGCAGTACTTC
>NA|TRBJ1-2|NA|TRBV30
CAFMRTPNNYGYTF
TGTGCCTTTATGAGGACACCGAATAACTATGGCTACACCTTC
>NA|TRBJ1-2|NA|TRBV29-1
CSAGDRDGLYGYTF
TGCAGCGCAGGGGACCGGGACGGCCTCTATGGCTACACCTTC
>NA|TRBJ1-1|NA|TRBV30
CASSGFNTEAFF
TGTGCCTCTTCAGGGTTTAACACTGAAGCTTTCTTT
>NA|TRBJ2-5|NA|TRBV25-1
CASSPIKGGETQYF
TGTGCCAGCTCGCCGATTAAAGGGGGAGAGACCCAGTACTTC
>TRBD1|TRBJ2-1|NA|TRBV6-4
CASSGDSMSSYNEQFF
TGTGCCAGCAGTGGGGACAGTATGAGCTCCTACAATGAGCAGTTCTTC
>NA|TRBJ1-4|NA|TRBV25-1
CASRQEGNEKLFF
TGTGCCAGCCGACAGGAGGGTAATGAAAAACTGTTTTTT
>NA|TRBJ1-3|NA|TRBV30
CAWSVRYQLSSGNTIYF
TGTGCCTGGAGTGTTCGGTACCAATTGAGCTCTGGAAACACCATATATTTT
>NA|TRBJ1-2|NA|TRBV6-6
CASGNYGYTF
TGTGCCAGCGGTAACTATGGCTACACCTTC
>NA|TRBJ2-3|NA|TRBV25-1
CASSLKDTQYF
TGTGCCAGCAGTCTCAAAGATACGCAGTATTTT
>NA|TRBJ2-7|NA|TRBV4-1
CASNRPEVGFYEQYF
TGCGCCAGCAATCGACCTGAGGTGGGGTTCTACGAGCAGTACTTC
>NA|TRBJ1-5|few|TRBV10-3
CAISESGVGSNQPQHF
TGTGCCATCAGTGAGTCGGGGGTTGGTAGCAATCAGCCCCAGCATTTT
>NA|TRBJ2-1|NA|TRBV4-2
CASSQAGAAVEQFF
TGTGCCAGCAGCCAAGCTGGAGCGGCGGTGGAGCAGTTCTTC
>TRBD1|TRBJ1-1|NA|TRBV10-3
CAISGQTGVTEAFF
TGTGCCATCAGTGGGCAGACAGGGGTAACTGAAGCTTTCTTT
>TRBD1|TRBJ2-7|NA|TRBV2
CAGRGQRTYEQYF
TGTGCCGGCCGGGGACAGCGAACCTACGAGCAGTACTTC
>NA|TRBJ1-1|NA|TRBV7-3
CASSSGGNTEAFF
TGTGCCAGCAGCTCCGGAGGGAACACTGAAGCTTTCTTT
>NA|TRBJ1-6|NA|TRBV10-3
CAISQQGDGSPLHF
TGTGCCATCAGTCAACAGGGTGACGGTTCACCCCTCCACTTT
>NA|TRBJ1-4|NA|TRBV7-2
CASSFRGLQEKLFF
TGTGCCAGCAGCTTCCGGGGGTTGCAGGAAAAACTGTTTTTT
>NA|TRBJ1-6|NA|TRBV6-6
CASTTTQGGNSPLHF
TGTGCCAGCACCACCACGCAGGGAGGCAATTCACCCCTCCACTTT
>NA|TRBJ2-7|NA|TRBV2
CASGFGGNSYEQYF
TGTGCCAGTGGGTTTGGGGGGAACTCCTACGAGCAGTACTTC
>NA|TRBJ2-2|NA|TRBV30
CAWSGGRGLGVGELFF
TGTGCCTGGAGTGGTGGCAGGGGCTTAGGCGTCGGGGAGCTGTTTTTT
>NA|TRBJ1-4|NA|TRBV9
CASSVGLQEKLFF
TGTGCCAGCAGCGTAGGACTCCAGGAAAAACTGTTTTTT
>TRBD1|TRBJ2-5|few|TRBV6-4
CASSDSGWTGFRETQYF
TGTGCCAGCAGTGACTCGGGGTGGACAGGGTTTAGGGAGACCCAGTACTTC
>TRBD1|TRBJ2-3|NA|TRBV7-2
CASSARQGGGTDTQYF
TGTGCCAGCAGCGCAAGACAGGGTGGGGGCACAGATACGCAGTATTTT
>NA|TRBJ2-3|NA|TRBV19
CASSIGGLYPDQYF
TGTGCCAGTAGTATTGGGGGCCTATATCCGGACCAGTATTTT
>NA|TRBJ2-5|NA|TRBV6-5
CASSYGRGFQETQYF
TGTGCCAGCAGTTACGGGCGGGGATTCCAAGAGACCCAGTACTTC
>TRBD1|TRBJ1-2|NA|TRBV5-5
CASSFSGTGGFTYGYTF
TGTGCCAGCAGCTTTTCAGGGACAGGGGGATTTACCTATGGCTACACCTTC
>TRBD1|TRBJ2-2|few|TRBV7-2
CASSLERRGHTGELFF
TGTGCCAGCAGCTTAGAAAGAAGGGGGCACACCGGGGAGCTGTTTTTT
>NA|TRBJ2-7|NA|TRBV9
CASSVDHLSYEQYF
TGTGCCAGCAGCGTAGATCACCTCTCCTACGAGCAGTACTTC
>NA|TRBJ1-2|NA|TRBV7-8
CASSLGGQAYGYTF
TGTGCCAGCAGCTTAGGGGGGCAGGCCTATGGCTACACCTTC
>NA|TRBJ1-1|NA|TRBV7-8
CASSFLMNRQVDTEAFF
TGTGCCAGCAGCTTTCTTATGAATCGTCAAGTGGACACTGAAGCTTTCTTT
>TRBD2|TRBJ2-7|NA|TRBV19
CASRKAGTTYEQYF
TGTGCCAGTAGAAAAGCGGGGACTACCTACGAGCAGTACTTC
>NA|TRBJ2-1|NA|TRBV7-9
CASTQDQWLNEQFF
TGTGCCAGCACCCAGGACCAGTGGTTGAATGAGCAGTTCTTC
>NA|TRBJ1-5|once|TRBV11-2
CASSPRPAQPQHF
TGTGCCAGCAGCCCTCGACCCGCTCAGCCCCAGCATTTT
>TRBD1|TRBJ2-5|NA|TRBV7-2
CASSRGQGETQYF
TGTGCCAGCAGCCGAGGACAGGGTGAGACCCAGTACTTC
>TRBD2|TRBJ2-5|NA|TRBV5-6
CASSSSSGGETQYF
TGTGCCAGCAGCTCCTCCTCCGGGGGGGAGACCCAGTACTTC
>NA|TRBJ1-2|few|TRBV29-1
CSVVKDSFNYGYTF
TGCAGCGTTGTGAAGGACAGTTTTAACTATGGCTACACCTTC
>NA|TRBJ1-1|NA|TRBV4-1
CASSRVTGFLNTEAFF
TGCGCCAGCAGCCGCGTAACCGGGTTCCTTAACACTGAAGCTTTCTTT
>NA|TRBJ1-1|NA|TRBV29-1
CSVVRDTEAFF
TGCAGCGTTGTTAGAGACACTGAAGCTTTCTTT
>NA|TRBJ2-7|NA|TRBV7-2
CASSPAYEQYF
TGTGCCAGCAGCCCAGCCTACGAGCAGTACTTC
>NA|TRBJ2-5|NA|TRBV19
CASSSPGRQETQYF
TGTGCCAGTAGTAGCCCAGGTCGGCAAGAGACCCAGTACTTC
>NA|TRBJ2-3|NA|TRBV6-1
CASRPESNRADTQYF
TGTGCCAGCAGACCCGAAAGTAACAGGGCAGATACGCAGTATTTT
>TRBD1|TRBJ2-1|NA|TRBV7-9
CASSLAGQGPEQFF
TGTGCCAGCAGCTTAGCTGGACAGGGCCCTGAGCAGTTCTTC
>NA|TRBJ2-7|NA|TRBV2
CASIWDRNSYEQYF
TGTGCCAGCATATGGGATCGGAACTCCTACGAGCAGTACTTC